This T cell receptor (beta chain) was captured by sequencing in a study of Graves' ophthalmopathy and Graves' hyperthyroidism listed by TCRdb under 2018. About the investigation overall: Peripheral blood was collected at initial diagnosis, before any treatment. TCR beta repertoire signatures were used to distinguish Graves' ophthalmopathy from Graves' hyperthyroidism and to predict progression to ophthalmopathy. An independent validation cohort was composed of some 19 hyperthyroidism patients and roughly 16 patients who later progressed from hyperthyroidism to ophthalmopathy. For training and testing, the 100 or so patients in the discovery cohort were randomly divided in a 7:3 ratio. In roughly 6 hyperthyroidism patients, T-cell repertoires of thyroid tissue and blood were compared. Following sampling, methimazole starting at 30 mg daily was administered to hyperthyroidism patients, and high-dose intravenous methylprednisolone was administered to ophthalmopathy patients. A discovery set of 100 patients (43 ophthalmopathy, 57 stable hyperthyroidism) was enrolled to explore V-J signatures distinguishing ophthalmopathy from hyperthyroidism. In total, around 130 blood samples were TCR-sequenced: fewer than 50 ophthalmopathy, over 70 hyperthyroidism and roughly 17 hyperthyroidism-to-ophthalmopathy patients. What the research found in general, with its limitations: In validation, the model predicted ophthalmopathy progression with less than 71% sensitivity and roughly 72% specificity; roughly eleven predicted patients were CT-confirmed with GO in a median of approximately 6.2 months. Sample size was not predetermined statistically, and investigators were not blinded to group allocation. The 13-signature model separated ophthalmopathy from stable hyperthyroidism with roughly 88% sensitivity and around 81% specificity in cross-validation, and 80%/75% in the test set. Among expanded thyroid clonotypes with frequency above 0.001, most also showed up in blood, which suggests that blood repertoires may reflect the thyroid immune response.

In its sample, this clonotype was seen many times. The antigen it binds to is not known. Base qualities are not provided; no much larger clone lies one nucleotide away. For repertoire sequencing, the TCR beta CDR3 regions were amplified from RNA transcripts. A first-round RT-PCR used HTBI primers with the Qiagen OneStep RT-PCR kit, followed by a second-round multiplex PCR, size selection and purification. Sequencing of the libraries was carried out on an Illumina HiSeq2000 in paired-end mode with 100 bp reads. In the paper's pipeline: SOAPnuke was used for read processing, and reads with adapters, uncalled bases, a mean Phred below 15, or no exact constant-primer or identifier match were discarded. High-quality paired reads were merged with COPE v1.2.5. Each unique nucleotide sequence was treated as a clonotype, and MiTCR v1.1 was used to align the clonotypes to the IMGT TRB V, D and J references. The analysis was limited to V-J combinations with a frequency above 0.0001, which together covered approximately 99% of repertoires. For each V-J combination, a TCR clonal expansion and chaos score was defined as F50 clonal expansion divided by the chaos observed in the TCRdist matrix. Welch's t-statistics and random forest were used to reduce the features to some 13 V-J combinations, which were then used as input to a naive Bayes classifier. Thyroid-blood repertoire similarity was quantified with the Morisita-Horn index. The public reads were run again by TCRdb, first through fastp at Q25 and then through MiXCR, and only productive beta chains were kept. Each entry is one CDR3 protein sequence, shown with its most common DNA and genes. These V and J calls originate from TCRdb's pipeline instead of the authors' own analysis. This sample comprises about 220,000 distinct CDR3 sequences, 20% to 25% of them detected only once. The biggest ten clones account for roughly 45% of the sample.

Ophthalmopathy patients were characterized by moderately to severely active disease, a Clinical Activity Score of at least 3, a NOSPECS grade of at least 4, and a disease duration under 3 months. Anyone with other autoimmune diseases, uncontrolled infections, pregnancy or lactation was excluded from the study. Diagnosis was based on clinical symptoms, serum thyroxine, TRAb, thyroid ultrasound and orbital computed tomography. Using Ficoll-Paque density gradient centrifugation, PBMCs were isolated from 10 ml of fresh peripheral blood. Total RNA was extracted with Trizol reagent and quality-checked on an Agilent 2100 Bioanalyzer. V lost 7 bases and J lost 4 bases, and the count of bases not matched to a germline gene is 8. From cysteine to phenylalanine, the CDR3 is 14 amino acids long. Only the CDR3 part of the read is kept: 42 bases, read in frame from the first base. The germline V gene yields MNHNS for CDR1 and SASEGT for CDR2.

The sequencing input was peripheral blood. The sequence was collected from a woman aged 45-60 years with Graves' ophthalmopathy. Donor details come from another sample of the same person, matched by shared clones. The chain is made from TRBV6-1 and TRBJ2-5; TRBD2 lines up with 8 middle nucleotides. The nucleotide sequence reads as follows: TGTGCCAGCACCGCTCTAGCGGGCCTAGAGACCCAGTACTTC. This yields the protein CASTALAGLETQYF.